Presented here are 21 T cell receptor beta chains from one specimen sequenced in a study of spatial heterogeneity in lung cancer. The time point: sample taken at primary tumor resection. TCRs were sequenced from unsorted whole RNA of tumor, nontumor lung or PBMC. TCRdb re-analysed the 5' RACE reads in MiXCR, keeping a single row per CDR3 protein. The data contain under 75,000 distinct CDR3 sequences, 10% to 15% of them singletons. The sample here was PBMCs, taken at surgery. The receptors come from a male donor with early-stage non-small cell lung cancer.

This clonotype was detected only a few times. For the CDR3, the DNA is TGTGCCAGCTGGGACTGGAACACTGAAGCTTTCTTT. The encoded protein is CASWDWNTEAFF. The chain uses TRBV2 and TRBJ1-1; D may be TRBD1 (5 bases). CDR1 and CDR2 from the germline V gene are SNHLY and FYNNEI. CDR3 length: 12 amino acids. The V gene lost 8 bases and the J gene lost 1 base, with 8 bases spanning the gap.

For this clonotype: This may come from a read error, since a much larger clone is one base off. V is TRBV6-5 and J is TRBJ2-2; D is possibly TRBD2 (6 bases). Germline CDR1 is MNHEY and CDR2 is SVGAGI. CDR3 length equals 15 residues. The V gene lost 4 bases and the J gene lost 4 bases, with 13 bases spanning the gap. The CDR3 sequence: CASSSELAGTGELFF. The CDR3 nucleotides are TGTGCCAGCAGTTCCGAACTAGCTGGCACCGGGGAGCTGTTTTTT.

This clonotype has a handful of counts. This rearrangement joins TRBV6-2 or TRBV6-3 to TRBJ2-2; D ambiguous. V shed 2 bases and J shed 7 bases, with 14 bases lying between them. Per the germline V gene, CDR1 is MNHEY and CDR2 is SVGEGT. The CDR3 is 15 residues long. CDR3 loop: CASSYADSVGGELFF. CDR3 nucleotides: TGTGCCAGCAGTTACGCTGATTCAGTCGGCGGGGAGCTGTTTTTT.

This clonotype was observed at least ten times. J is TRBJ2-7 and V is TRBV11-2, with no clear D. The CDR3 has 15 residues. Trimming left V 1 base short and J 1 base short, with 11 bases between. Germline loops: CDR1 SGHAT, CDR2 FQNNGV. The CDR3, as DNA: TGTGCCAGCAGCTTAGTTCAGGAACCTTCCTACGAGCAGTACTTC. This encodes CASSLVQEPSYEQYF.

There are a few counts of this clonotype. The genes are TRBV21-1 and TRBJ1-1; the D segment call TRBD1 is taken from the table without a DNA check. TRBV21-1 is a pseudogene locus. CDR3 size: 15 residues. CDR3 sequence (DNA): TGTGCCAGCACCGACTGTGGGGGGGGCGCGAATGAAGCTTTCTTT. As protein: CASTDCGGGANEAFF.

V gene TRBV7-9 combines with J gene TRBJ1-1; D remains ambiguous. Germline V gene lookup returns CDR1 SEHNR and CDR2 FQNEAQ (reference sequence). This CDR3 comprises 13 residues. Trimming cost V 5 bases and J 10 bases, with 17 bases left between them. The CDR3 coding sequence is TGTGCCAGCAGCACCCTGGTAGGGAGTAGAGCTTTCTTT. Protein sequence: CASSTLVGSRAFF.

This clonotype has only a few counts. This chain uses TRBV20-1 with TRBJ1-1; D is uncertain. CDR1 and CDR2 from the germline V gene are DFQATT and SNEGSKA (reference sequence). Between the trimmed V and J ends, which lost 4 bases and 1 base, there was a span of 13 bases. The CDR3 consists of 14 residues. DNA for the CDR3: TGCAGTGCTAACCCCTACCGGGAGAACACTGAAGCTTTCTTT. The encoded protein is CSANPYRENTEAFF.

CDR3 loop: CASRPGLAGSNTGELFF. CDR3 in DNA: TGTGCCAGCAGGCCGGGACTAGCGGGATCGAACACCGGGGAGCTGTTTTTT. V is TRBV7-7 and J is TRBJ2-2; 13 nucleotides agree with TRBD2. This CDR3 contains 17 residues. Trimming at V came to 6 bases and at J to 0 bases, leaving 4 bases not matched to a gene. CDR1 is SSHAT, CDR2 FNYEAQ, per germline (reference sequence).

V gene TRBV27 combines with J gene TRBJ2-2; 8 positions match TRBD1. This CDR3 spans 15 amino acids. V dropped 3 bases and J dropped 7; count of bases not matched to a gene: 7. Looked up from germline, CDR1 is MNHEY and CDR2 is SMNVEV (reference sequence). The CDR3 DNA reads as TGTGCCAGCAGTTTGACCAGGGGGCCCGGCGGGGAGCTGTTTTTT. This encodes CASSLTRGPGGELFF.

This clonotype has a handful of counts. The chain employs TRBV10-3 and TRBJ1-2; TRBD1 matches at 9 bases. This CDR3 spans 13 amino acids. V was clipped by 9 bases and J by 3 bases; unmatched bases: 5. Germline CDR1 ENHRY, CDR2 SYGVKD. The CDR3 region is CAISRDRDYGYTF. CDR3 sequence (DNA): TGTGCCATTTCCCGGGACAGGGACTATGGCTACACCTTC.

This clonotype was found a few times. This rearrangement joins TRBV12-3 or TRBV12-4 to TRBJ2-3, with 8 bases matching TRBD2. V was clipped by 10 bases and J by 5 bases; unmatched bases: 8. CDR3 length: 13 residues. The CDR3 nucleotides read TGTGCCACTCACGCCCTAGCGGGAGATACGCAGTATTTT. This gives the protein CATHALAGDTQYF.

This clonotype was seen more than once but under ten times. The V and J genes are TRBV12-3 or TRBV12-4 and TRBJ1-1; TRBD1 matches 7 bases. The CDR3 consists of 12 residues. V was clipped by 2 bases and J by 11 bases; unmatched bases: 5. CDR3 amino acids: CASSLSGQRAFF. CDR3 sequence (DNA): TGTGCCAGCAGTTTATCGGGACAGAGGGCTTTCTTT.

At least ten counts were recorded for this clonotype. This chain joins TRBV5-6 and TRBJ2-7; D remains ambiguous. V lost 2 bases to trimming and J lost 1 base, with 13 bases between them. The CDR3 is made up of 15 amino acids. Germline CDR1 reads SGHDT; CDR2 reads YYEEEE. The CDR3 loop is CASSFRSPSSYEQYF. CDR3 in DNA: TGTGCCAGCAGCTTCCGATCCCCTTCTTCCTACGAGCAGTACTTC. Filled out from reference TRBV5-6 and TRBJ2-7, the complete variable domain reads DAGVTQSPTHLIKTRGQQVTLRCSPKSGHDTVSWYQQALGQGPQFIFQYYEEEERQRGNFPDRFSGHQFPNYSSELNVNALLLGDSALYLCASSFRSPSSYEQYFGPGTRLTVT.

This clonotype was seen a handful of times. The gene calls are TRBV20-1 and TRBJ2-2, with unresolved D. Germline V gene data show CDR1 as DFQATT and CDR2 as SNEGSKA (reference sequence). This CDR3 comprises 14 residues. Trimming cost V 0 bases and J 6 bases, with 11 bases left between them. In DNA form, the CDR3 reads TGCAGTGCTAGAGAAGACATTTACGCCGGGGAGCTGTTTTTT. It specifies CSAREDIYAGELFF.

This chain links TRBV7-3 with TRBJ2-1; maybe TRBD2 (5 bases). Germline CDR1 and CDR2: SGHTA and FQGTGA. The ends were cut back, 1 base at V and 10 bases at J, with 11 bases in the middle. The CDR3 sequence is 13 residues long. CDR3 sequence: CASSLIVGNEQFF. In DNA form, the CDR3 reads TGTGCCAGCAGCTTAATAGTCGGGAACGAGCAGTTCTTC. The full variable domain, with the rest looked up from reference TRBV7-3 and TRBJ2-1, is GAGVSQTPSNKVTEKGKYVELRCDPISGHTALYWYRQSLGQGPEFLIYFQGTGAADDSGLPNDRFFAVRPEGSVSTLKIQRTERGDSAVYLCASSLIVGNEQFFGPGTRLTVL.

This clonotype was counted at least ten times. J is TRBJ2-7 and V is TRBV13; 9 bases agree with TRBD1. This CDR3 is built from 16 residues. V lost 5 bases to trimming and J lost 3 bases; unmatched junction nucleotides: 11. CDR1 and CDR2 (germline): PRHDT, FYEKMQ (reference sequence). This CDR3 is CASSTFPGQGYYEQYF. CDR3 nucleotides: TGTGCCAGCAGCACTTTTCCGGGACAGGGTTACTACGAGCAGTACTTC.

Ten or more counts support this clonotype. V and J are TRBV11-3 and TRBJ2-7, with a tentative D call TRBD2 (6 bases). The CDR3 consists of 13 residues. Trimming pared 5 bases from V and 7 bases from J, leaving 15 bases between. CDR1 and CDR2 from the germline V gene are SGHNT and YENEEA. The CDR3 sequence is CASSTDNGGEQYF. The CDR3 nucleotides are TGTGCCAGCAGCACCGACAATGGGGGGGAGCAGTACTTC.

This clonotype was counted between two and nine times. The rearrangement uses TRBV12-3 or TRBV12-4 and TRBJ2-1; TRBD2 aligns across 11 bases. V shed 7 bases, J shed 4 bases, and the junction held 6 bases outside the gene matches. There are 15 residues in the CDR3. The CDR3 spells CASTLAGGRYNEQFF. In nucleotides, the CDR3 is TGTGCCAGCACTCTAGCGGGAGGAAGGTACAATGAGCAGTTCTTC.

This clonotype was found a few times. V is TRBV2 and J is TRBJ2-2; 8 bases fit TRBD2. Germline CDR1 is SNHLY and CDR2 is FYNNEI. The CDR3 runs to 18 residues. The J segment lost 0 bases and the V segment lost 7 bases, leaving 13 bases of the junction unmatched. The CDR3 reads CASNAGGETVANTGELFF. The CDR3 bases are TGTGCCAGCAACGCGGGAGGAGAAACTGTCGCGAACACCGGGGAGCTGTTTTTT. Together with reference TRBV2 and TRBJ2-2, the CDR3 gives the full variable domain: EPEVTQTPSHQVTQMGQEVILRCVPISNHLYFYWYRQILGQKVEFLVSFYNNEISEKSEIFDDQFSVERPDGSNFTLKIRSTKLEDSAMYFCASNAGGETVANTGELFFGEGSRLTVL.

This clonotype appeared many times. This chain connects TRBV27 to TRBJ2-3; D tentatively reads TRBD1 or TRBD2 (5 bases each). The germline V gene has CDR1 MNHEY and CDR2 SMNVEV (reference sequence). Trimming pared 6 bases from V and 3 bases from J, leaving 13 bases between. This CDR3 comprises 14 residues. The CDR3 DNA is TGTGCCAGCAGCCCTAGAGGGACGACAGATACGCAGTATTTT. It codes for CASSPRGTTDTQYF.

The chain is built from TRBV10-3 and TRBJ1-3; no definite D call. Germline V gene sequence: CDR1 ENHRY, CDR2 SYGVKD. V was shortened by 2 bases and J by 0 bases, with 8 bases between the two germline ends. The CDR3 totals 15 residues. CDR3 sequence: CAISEGPFSGNTIYF. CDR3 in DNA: TGTGCCATCAGTGAGGGACCTTTCTCTGGAAACACCATATATTTT.